These T cell receptor beta chains were read from a single sample in a study of CD8 T cells in ankylosing spondylitis. TCRdb re-called the 5' RACE reads with MiXCR, one entry per CDR3 protein. Of 300,000 to 350,000 distinct CDR3 sequences in the sample, less than 25% were seen once. Sequenced material: blood, either unsorted or a sorted T cell fraction (not recorded which). The receptors shown here come from a female donor with ankylosing spondylitis or in good health (not recorded which). The CDR3 runs from the conserved cysteine through the conserved F or W. A D gene is named only where the DNA matches it firmly. Rows may omit the clone size; those that give it use once, few, many or a size class.

clone size,V gene,J gene,D gene,CDR3 protein,CDR3 DNA
.,TRBV7-2,TRBJ2-3,TRBD2,CASSVRASGPRPDTQYF,TGTGCCAGCAGCGTAAGAGCTAGCGGTCCAAGGCCAGATACGCAGTATTTT
few,TRBV20-1,TRBJ2-5,.,CSVQAVSLGETQYF,TGCAGTGTTCAAGCGGTCTCTCTCGGGGAGACCCAGTACTTC
.,TRBV7-9,TRBJ1-6,.,CASSFVQGTNSPLHF,TGTGCCAGCAGCTTCGTCCAGGGGACAAATTCACCCCTCCACTTT
.,TRBV30,TRBJ2-7,.,CAWSKDLSSYEQYF,TGTGCCTGGAGTAAAGACCTCAGCTCCTACGAGCAGTACTTC
many,TRBV6-1,TRBJ1-5,.,CASSEPQPQHF,TGTGCCAGCAGTGAACCTCAGCCCCAGCATTTT
.,TRBV20-1,TRBJ2-1,TRBD2,CCARGGLAGPNEQFF,TGCTGTGCTAGAGGTGGATTAGCGGGTCCCAATGAGCAGTTCTTC
.,TRBV5-1,TRBJ2-1,TRBD2,CASSPSPGLGNPYEQFF,TGCGCCAGCAGCCCTTCCCCGGGACTAGGAAACCCGTATGAGCAGTTCTTC
many,TRBV2,TRBJ2-5,.,CASSDWAGATETQYF,TGTGCCAGCAGTGACTGGGCAGGGGCGACGGAGACCCAGTACTTC
few,TRBV5-5,TRBJ2-7,TRBD2,CASSLAVSGGTFVEQYF,TGTGCCAGCAGCTTGGCTGTCTCGGGAGGGACATTTGTCGAGCAGTACTTC
.,TRBV12-3/TRBV12-4,TRBJ2-1,TRBD1,CASSFFATGGRFDEQFF,TGTGCCAGCAGTTTTTTCGCGACAGGGGGAAGGTTCGATGAGCAGTTCTTC
few,TRBV5-1,TRBJ2-1,TRBD1,CASSPGQEYNEQFF,TGCGCCAGCAGCCCCGGACAGGAATACAATGAGCAGTTCTTC
.,TRBV7-8,TRBJ2-1,.,CASSLVDRHGSYNEQFF,TGTGCCAGCAGCTTGGTGGACAGACATGGCTCCTACAATGAGCAGTTCTTC
few,TRBV10-3,TRBJ2-7,.,CAIGQQSYEQYF,TGTGCCATCGGGCAGCAGAGTTACGAGCAGTACTTC
once,TRBV11-3,TRBJ2-1,TRBD2,CASSPKGRAGGGEQFF,TGTGCCAGCAGCCCTAAGGGAAGAGCGGGAGGAGGGGAGCAGTTCTTC
many,TRBV12-3/TRBV12-4,TRBJ2-7,.,CASSFGTYEQYF,TGTGCCAGCAGTTTTGGTACCTACGAGCAGTACTTC
.,TRBV7-6,TRBJ2-1,.,CASSSQGVAYEQFF,TGTGCCAGCAGCTCCCAGGGTGTAGCGTATGAGCAGTTCTTC
.,TRBV7-2,TRBJ1-1,TRBD1,CASSLTGDTEAFF,TGTGCCAGCAGCTTAACAGGGGACACTGAAGCTTTCTTT
few,TRBV10-1,TRBJ1-2,TRBD1,CASSESTGTGVGYTF,TGCGCCAGCAGTGAGTCGACCGGGACAGGTGTTGGCTACACCTTC
.,TRBV11-2,TRBJ1-4,TRBD1,CASSFPGQKNEKLFF,TGTGCCAGCAGCTTCCCGGGACAGAAAAATGAAAAACTGTTTTTT
few,TRBV9,TRBJ2-3,.,CASSSSARTDTQYF,TGTGCCAGCAGCTCCTCGGCCCGCACAGATACGCAGTATTTT
.,TRBV5-6,TRBJ2-1,TRBD1,CASSSGTGDYNEQFF,TGTGCCAGCAGCAGTGGGACAGGGGACTACAATGAGCAGTTCTTC
.,TRBV20-1,TRBJ2-2,.,CSARSRGAEPPGRELFF,TGCAGTGCTAGATCGCGAGGAGCGGAGCCGCCCGGCCGGGAGCTGTTTTTT
few,TRBV5-1,TRBJ2-6,TRBD1,CASSNPGQGISGANVLTF,TGCGCCAGCAGCAATCCGGGACAGGGAATCTCTGGGGCCAACGTCCTGACTTTC
many,TRBV20-1,TRBJ1-2,.,CSASLVARSYGYTF,TGCAGTGCTAGTCTCGTGGCCAGGTCCTATGGCTACACCTTC
.,TRBV6-1,TRBJ2-1,TRBD2,CASNHGRREGEQFF,TGTGCCAGCAACCACGGCAGGAGGGAGGGTGAGCAGTTCTTC
few,TRBV9,TRBJ2-5,.,CASSGGTKQTQYF,TGTGCCAGCAGCGGGGGGACCAAGCAGACCCAGTACTTC
few,TRBV20-1,TRBJ2-1,.,CSAAPGVSYNEQFF,TGCAGTGCTGCCCCCGGGGTATCGTACAATGAGCAGTTCTTC
.,TRBV19,TRBJ2-1,.,CASSIVGKSYNEQFF,TGTGCCAGTAGTATAGTTGGAAAGTCCTACAATGAGCAGTTCTTC
.,TRBV5-4,TRBJ1-6,.,CASSQFTGRDSPLHF,TGTGCCAGCAGCCAATTTACGGGACGGGATTCACCCCTCCACTTT
few,TRBV10-3,TRBJ1-5,.,CATEGRSNQPQHF,TGTGCCACCGAAGGGCGTAGCAATCAGCCCCAGCATTTT
.,TRBV4-3,TRBJ2-5,.,CASSRASKAETQYF,TGCGCCAGCAGCCGGGCTTCTAAGGCGGAGACCCAGTACTTC
few,TRBV6-5,TRBJ2-5,.,CASSYRGKTQYF,TGTGCCAGCAGTTACCGGGGGAAGACCCAGTACTTC
.,TRBV20-1,TRBJ2-1,TRBD2,CSAPTSGRSYNEQFF,TGCAGTGCACCGACTAGCGGGAGGTCCTACAATGAGCAGTTCTTC
.,TRBV9,TRBJ2-7,.,CASSVVPDSVYEQYF,TGTGCCAGCAGCGTAGTGCCCGATAGCGTCTACGAGCAGTACTTC
few,TRBV4-3,TRBJ1-1,.,CASSQDLTRTEAFF,TGCGCCAGCAGCCAAGATCTGACAAGAACTGAAGCTTTCTTT
once,TRBV5-1,TRBJ2-5,TRBD2,CASSTGLAGAETQYF,TGCGCCAGCAGCACGGGACTAGCGGGAGCAGAGACCCAGTACTTC
many,TRBV10-3,TRBJ2-5,TRBD2,CAIGLDQETQYF,TGTGCCATCGGACTAGACCAAGAGACCCAGTACTTC
once,TRBV3-1,TRBJ2-3,.,CATSLNRQRKRTDTQYF,TGTGCCACCTCCCTCAATCGCCAGCGGAAGCGCACAGATACGCAGTATTTT
.,TRBV20-1,TRBJ2-1,.,CSATGTVSYNEQFF,TGCAGTGCTACGGGGACCGTATCCTACAATGAGCAGTTCTTC
many,TRBV10-3,TRBJ1-2,.,CAISEGIGYTF,TGTGCCATCAGTGAAGGGATCGGCTACACCTTC
.,TRBV6-5,TRBJ1-1,.,CASSYRGMNTEAFF,TGTGCCAGCAGTTACAGGGGTATGAACACTGAAGCTTTCTTT
few,TRBV7-8,TRBJ1-3,.,CASSPLGNTIYF,TGTGCCAGCAGCCCCCTCGGAAACACCATATATTTT
many,TRBV20-1,TRBJ2-5,.,CSAKTSRGTQYF,TGCAGTGCTAAAACGTCCCGAGGGACCCAGTACTTC
few,TRBV20-1,TRBJ2-7,TRBD2,CSAPWREGVGEQYF,TGCAGTGCCCCTTGGCGGGAGGGTGTAGGCGAGCAGTACTTC
few,TRBV5-1,TRBJ2-1,.,CASSLTRVGVLSEQFF,TGCGCCAGCAGCTTGACAAGGGTAGGGGTTCTCAGTGAGCAGTTCTTC
.,TRBV7-3,TRBJ2-7,.,CASSGSQGQSEQYF,TGTGCCAGCAGCGGATCGCAGGGTCAGAGCGAGCAGTACTTC
.,TRBV29-1,TRBJ2-3,TRBD1,CSVEGGTGSLKDTQYF,TGCAGCGTTGAGGGGGGGACAGGGTCTTTGAAAGATACGCAGTATTTT
few,TRBV6-2/TRBV6-3,TRBJ2-1,.,CASRLTGPYNERFF,TGTGCCAGCAGATTGACAGGTCCCTACAATGAGCGTTTCTTC
once,TRBV27,TRBJ1-1,TRBD1,CASSLDRGGTEAFF,TGTGCCAGCAGCCTGGACAGGGGGGGCACTGAAGCTTTCTTT
.,TRBV12-3/TRBV12-4,TRBJ2-2,.,CASSLRRDTGELFF,TGTGCCAGCAGTTTAAGGCGGGATACCGGGGAGCTGTTTTTT
many,TRBV25-1,TRBJ2-3,.,CASVSGQMGDTQYF,TGTGCCAGCGTCTCCGGACAGATGGGGGATACGCAGTATTTT
.,TRBV5-4,TRBJ2-1,TRBD2,CASSLALAGFNEQFF,TGTGCCAGCAGCTTGGCGCTAGCGGGGTTCAATGAGCAGTTCTTC
few,TRBV6-1,TRBJ2-1,TRBD2,CASALAGAPYNEQFF,TGTGCCAGTGCTCTGGCGGGAGCCCCCTACAATGAGCAGTTCTTC
.,TRBV5-1,TRBJ2-7,.,CASSLDRTFYEQYF,TGCGCCAGCAGCTTGGACAGGACCTTCTACGAGCAGTACTTC
many,TRBV6-1,TRBJ1-1,TRBD1,CASSLGTGGYTEAFF,TGTGCCAGCAGCCTCGGGACAGGGGGTTACACTGAAGCTTTCTTT
.,TRBV6-1,TRBJ2-3,TRBD2,CASRPLAGASGRTDTQYF,TGTGCCAGCAGACCACTAGCGGGAGCATCCGGGAGGACAGATACGCAGTATTTT
.,TRBV21-1,TRBJ1-5,.,CASDHRGREGNQPQHF,TGTGCCAGCGACCATCGCGGGAGGGAAGGCAATCAGCCCCAGCATTTT
.,TRBV10-3,TRBJ1-1,.,CAITMGPSHTEAFF,TGTGCCATCACCATGGGACCGTCGCACACTGAAGCTTTCTTT
few,TRBV20-1,TRBJ2-1,TRBD2,CSAYSGRAHNEQFF,TGCAGTGCTTATAGCGGGAGGGCCCACAATGAGCAGTTCTTC
.,TRBV20-1,TRBJ2-1,.,CSANPTRSYNEQFF,TGCAGTGCTAACCCGACCCGCTCCTACAATGAGCAGTTCTTC